These T cell receptor beta chains were read from a single sample in a study of monozygotic twins with inflammatory bowel disease. TCRdb re-called the 5' RACE reads and gives one entry per CDR3 protein, without DNA. Its table records about 200,000 distinct CDR3 sequences. Sequencing was done on a sample of blood. The receptors derive from a human donor with ulcerative colitis or Crohn's disease, or a healthy co-twin of an affected twin (not recorded which). CDR3s include the opening cysteine and the closing phenylalanine or tryptophan. Fields, in order: V gene, J gene, CDR3 protein.

TRBV20-1	TRBJ2-1	CSARDNYNEQFF
TRBV2	TRBJ2-7	CASSSPYFHEQYF
TRBV6-5	TRBJ1-3	CASSYRRNSGNTIYF
TRBV2	TRBJ2-1	CASRSAGSASSYNEQFF
TRBV7-6	TRBJ2-1	CASSSELFPYNEQFF
TRBV6-1	TRBJ1-6	CASTKGLENSPLHF
TRBV7-9	TRBJ2-7	CASSTGIAYEQYF
TRBV6-1	TRBJ2-5	CASRRDHTGTRQETQYF
TRBV12-3/TRBV12-4	TRBJ2-3	CASSPGQVRDNTQYF
TRBV28	TRBJ2-2	CASTGQNTGELFF
TRBV20-1	TRBJ2-1	CSAYLASLNEQFF
TRBV6-2/TRBV6-3	TRBJ2-1	CASMGAGGYNEQFF
TRBV12-3/TRBV12-4	TRBJ1-1	CASSLRDRATEAFF
TRBV9	TRBJ2-7	CASSVGGLAGDEQYF
TRBV27	TRBJ2-3	CASSLGRGSGTDTQYF
TRBV2	TRBJ2-1	CASRQPLLGNEQFF
TRBV18	TRBJ2-1	CASSPPLAGGLGNEQFF
TRBV7-9	TRBJ1-2	CASSRGQDAYGYTF
TRBV5-4	TRBJ1-4	CASSARTGTTNEKLFF
TRBV4-2	TRBJ1-2	CASSQDVIRGQGDRGYGYTF
TRBV7-9	TRBJ1-1	CASNPRGQGITEAFF
TRBV5-1	TRBJ2-6	CASSAGQGFSSGANVLTF
TRBV5-4	TRBJ2-7	CASSWVSSYEQYF
TRBV7-9	TRBJ1-4	CASSLGTGRGTEKLFF
TRBV7-3	TRBJ1-4	CASSWDRRNEKLFF
TRBV6-1	TRBJ2-7	CASRHTGTGGYEQYF